The T cell receptor beta chain under discussion was sequenced for a study of cytomegalovirus exposure and HLA in healthy donors. PCR was performed using 60 Vbeta and 13 Jbeta primers. The repertoire was sequenced with immunoSEQ multiplex PCR; TCRdb's copy has only in-frame clones and lacks some. The repertoire holds more than 130,000 clones, with over 75% as singletons. Germline CDR1 SQVTM, CDR2 ANQGSEA. Losses at the gene ends were 6 bases for V and 1 base for J; bases not matched to a gene: 3. The CDR3 contains 14 residues. The receptor comes from a young man in good health and CMV-seronegative. Specimen: PBMCs. The chain links TRBV29-1 to TRBJ2-3; 11 nucleotides line up with TRBD2. CDR3 protein: CSVVTSGGTDTQYF. CDR3 sequence (DNA): TGCAGCGTGGTGACTAGCGGGGGCACAGATACGCAGTATTTT.